Below are 9 T cell receptor beta chains sequenced from a single sample in a study of identical twins. TCRdb used MiXCR to reprocess the 5' RACE reads, holding one entry per CDR3 protein. Of approximately 670,000 distinct CDR3 sequences in the sample, 5.5% to 6.5% are singletons; the top ten hold around 1.7%. Sample: naive T cells sorted from blood. The receptor source for this set is a young man in good health.

This clonotype came up many times. This sequence joins TRBV27 and TRBJ2-7; 7 nucleotides line up with TRBD2. The CDR3 is 13 amino acids. Germline values: CDR1 MNHEY, CDR2 SMNVEV (reference sequence). J gave up 2 bases and V 6 bases, and 4 bases lay outside the gene matches. DNA for the CDR3: TGTGCCAGCAGGGCGGGAGTCCCCTACGAGCAGTACTTC. It translates to CASRAGVPYEQYF.

This clonotype was observed once. Possible read error: a much larger clone is one base away. The chain combines TRBV12-5 with TRBJ2-7, with D possibly TRBD1 on 6 matching bases. Germline V gene sequence: CDR1 LGHNT, CDR2 FRNRAP. CDR3 size: 12 residues. With 7 bases removed from V and 7 bases from J, the gap between germline ends came to 14 bases. The CDR3: CASAQGFREQYF. As DNA, the CDR3 is TGTGCTAGTGCACAGGGTTTCCGGGAGCAGTACTTC.

Regarding this clonotype: This may be a read error: a much more frequent sequence differs by one nucleotide. Likely a read error: the CDR3 ends without its conserved phenylalanine or tryptophan. The rearrangement links TRBV6-2 or TRBV6-3 to TRBJ2-1; 9 bases align to TRBD2. V lost 2 bases to trimming and J lost 7 bases; unmatched junction nucleotides: 6. Germline V gene sequence: CDR1 MNHEY, CDR2 SVGEGT. The CDR3 length is 15 residues. The CDR3 reads CASSYPSGIRNEQFC. The CDR3 DNA follows: TGTGCCAGCAGTTACCCTAGCGGGATCAGGAATGAGCAGTTCTGC.

In this sample, this clonotype turned up a few times. This chain joins TRBV12-3 or TRBV12-4 and TRBJ2-1, with TRBD2 matching over 14 bases. The V segment lost 10 bases and the J segment 8 bases; nucleotides outside the gene matches: 10. The CDR3 spans 15 residues. The CDR3 reads CATLGLAGGRDEQFF. The CDR3 nucleotides read TGTGCCACCTTAGGACTAGCGGGAGGCCGGGATGAGCAGTTCTTC.

This clonotype was seen at least ten times. V usage is TRBV12-3 or TRBV12-4 and J usage is TRBJ2-7; D is perhaps TRBD2 (5 bases). The CDR3 has 16 residues. V was pared by 3 bases and J by 2 bases, with 17 bases between. The CDR3 DNA is TGTGCCAGCAGTTTTTTTGGCGGGCCGAGTGCCTACGAGCAGTACTTC. Translation: CASSFFGGPSAYEQYF.

This clonotype was counted between two and nine times. The chain combines TRBV4-3 with TRBJ2-7, with 8 nucleotides matching TRBD2. This CDR3 is 15 amino acids long. J lost 5 bases, V lost 1 base, and 7 bases had no gene match. CDR1 LGHNA and CDR2 YSLEER come from the germline V gene. CDR3 sequence: CASSQGRVAGHEQYF. CDR3 DNA: TGCGCCAGCAGCCAAGGGAGAGTAGCGGGACACGAGCAGTACTTC.

Ten or more counts support this clonotype. The chain combines TRBV12-3 or TRBV12-4 with TRBJ1-1; no firm D call. This CDR3 has 18 residues. V gave up 4 bases and J gave up 0 bases, with 21 bases separating them. The CDR3 nucleotides are TGTGCCAGCAGTTCCGGCGGATATGGCTCCGTCATGAACACTGAAGCTTTCTTT. Translated, it gives CASSSGGYGSVMNTEAFF.

This clonotype was observed at least ten times. The rearrangement joins TRBV5-1 to TRBJ2-5, with a possible D match to TRBD1 (6 bases). Per germline, CDR1 SGHRS and CDR2 YFSETQ. This CDR3 contains 13 residues. V was pared by 5 bases and J by 2 bases, with 10 bases between. The CDR3 spells CASRQTGQETQYF. CDR3 coding DNA: TGCGCCAGCAGGCAGACAGGTCAAGAGACCCAGTACTTC.

V and J are TRBV7-9 and TRBJ2-3; perhaps TRBD2 as D (6 bases). Germline V gives CDR1 SEHNR, CDR2 FQNEAQ (reference sequence). The CDR3 has 13 residues. V lost 8 bases and J lost 5, with 14 bases in between. The CDR3: CASLLARGDTQYF. DNA of the CDR3: TGTGCCAGCCTTCTAGCGCGAGGAGATACGCAGTATTTT.